The table lists the clone carrying this TCR beta chain with a few counts. The DNA is omitted, as the CDR3 cannot be located on it reliably, and the CDR3 follows TCRdb's listing. The CDR3 spans 14 amino acids, including both terminal residues. Each CDR3 protein gets one entry after TCRdb re-called the 5' RACE reads with MiXCR. The repertoire has around 90,000 distinct CDR3 sequences, approximately 13% of them found once; the top ten carry roughly a quarter. The data originate from a study of T-cell memory formation after mild COVID-19. V gene TRBV7-5 combines with J gene TRBJ2-3. TRBV7-5 is a recognized pseudogene. This clonotype was obtained from an adult woman who had mild COVID-19 (a few samples of this study predate the infection). Cell type and time point are not known. The sample taken for sequencing was PBMCs or a T cell subset sorted from them (not recorded which). The CDR3 loop is CISVSEATGDTQYF.